What follows are 10 T cell receptor beta chains derived from one specimen sequenced in a study of T cell responses to AZD1222 COVID-19 vaccine. Some clones are missing from TCRdb's copy, which holds only in-frame ones; the method was immunoSEQ multiplex PCR. The sample carries approximately 150,000 clones, approximately 93% recorded once. The sample here was peripheral blood, taken on day 0 of AZD1222 vaccination. The receptor set was obtained from an adult in good health.

The V call is TRBV7-6, the J call TRBJ1-2; 8 nucleotides match TRBD1. The V gene end was trimmed by 0 bases and the J gene end by 4 bases; junction bases not matched to a gene: 4. The germline gives CDR1 SGHVS, CDR2 FNYEAQ. The length of the CDR3 is 15 residues. As DNA, the CDR3 is TGTGCCAGCAGCTTAGCGGCCGGACAGGGCTATGGCTACACCTTC. It yields the protein CASSLAAGQGYGYTF.

The rearrangement links TRBV4-1 to TRBJ1-2; D is perhaps TRBD1 (5 bases). This CDR3 comprises 16 residues. Deletions cut 0 bases from V and 4 bases from J, with 15 bases between. Germline values: CDR1 MGHRA, CDR2 YSYEKL. The CDR3 coding sequence is TGCGCCAGCAGCCAAGAATGGGACCTCAACCTCTATGGCTACACCTTC. Amino acid sequence: CASSQEWDLNLYGYTF.

About this clone: One junction end does not reproduce the germline sequence, and a read error may be involved. The CDR3 nucleotides read TGTGCCAGTAGTATAGCGCCCCCGGGGACTCCCCTTTTT. This gives the protein CASSIAPPGTPLF. The genes are TRBV19 and TRBJ2-3; D possibly corresponds to TRBD2 (6 bases). The CDR3 contains 13 residues. The germline gives CDR1 LNHDA, CDR2 SQIVND (reference sequence).

The chain has TRBV4-1 and TRBJ2-7; a possible D gene is TRBD1 (5 bases). The CDR3 consists of 20 residues. Germline V lookup: CDR1 MGHRA, CDR2 YSYEKL. V was shortened by 0 bases and J by 4 bases, with 28 bases between the two germline ends. CDR3 bases: TGCGCCAGCAGCCAAGATTCGCGGTTGAAGTGGTGGCAGGGCAAATACGAGCAGTACTTC. Translated, it gives CASSQDSRLKWWQGKYEQYF.

The CDR3 nucleotides read TGTGCCAGCAGCCGCACAACTAACTATGGCTACACCTTC. Encoded protein: CASSRTTNYGYTF. J is TRBJ1-2 and V is TRBV11-3; D remains ambiguous. Germline V gene data show CDR1 as SGHNT and CDR2 as YENEEA. Trimming removed 5 bases from V and 0 bases from J, with 7 bases in between. This CDR3 contains 13 residues.

The chain employs TRBV5-1 and TRBJ2-3, with TRBD1 matching 10 bases. Germline V gene sequence: CDR1 SGHRS, CDR2 YFSETQ. This CDR3 has 15 residues. The ends lost 2 bases at V and 4 bases at J; junction bases unmatched: 4. CDR3 sequence (DNA): TGCGCCAGCAGCTTCCGGGACAGGGGATCAGATACGCAGTATTTT. Protein: CASSFRDRGSDTQYF.

This clone was recorded a few times. The chain joins TRBV7-8 to TRBJ1-5; D remains unclear. Germline assignment: CDR1 SGHVS and CDR2 FQNEAQ. This CDR3 has 18 residues. V was trimmed by 3 bases and J by 5 bases, leaving 23 bases between them. CDR3 sequence: CASSLKTRLRRIDQPQHF. DNA for the CDR3: TGTGCCAGCAGCTTGAAGACGAGGCTCCGCAGAATTGATCAGCCCCAGCATTTT.

J is TRBJ1-5 and V is TRBV6-2 or TRBV6-3; 9 nucleotides match TRBD1. This CDR3 is built from 17 residues. Germline loops: CDR1 MNHEY, CDR2 SVGEGT. Germline trimming cut 6 bases from V and 4 bases from J; bases unmatched to any gene: 13. The CDR3 nucleotides are TGTGCCAGCAGCTCCCAGACAGGGGGAGGCTCAAATCAGCCCCAGCATTTT. As protein: CASSSQTGGGSNQPQHF.

This sequence joins TRBV4-3 and TRBJ2-7; possibly TRBD1 or TRBD2 for D (6 bases each). Trimming stripped 0 bases from V and 9 bases from J, with 24 bases between. Germline CDR1 reads LGHNA; CDR2 reads YSLEER. The CDR3 consists of 17 residues. This CDR3 is CASSQDAIGTGALGQYF. Written as DNA, the CDR3 is TGCGCCAGCAGCCAAGACGCCATCGGGACGGGGGCTTTGGGGCAGTACTTC.

The chain has TRBV9 and TRBJ2-3; D gene ambiguous. Per the germline V gene, CDR1 is SGDLS and CDR2 is YYNGEE. The CDR3 length is 13 residues. The V end lost 0 bases, the J end lost 3 bases, and 5 bases lay between the germline ends. CDR3 residues: CASSVGTTDTQYF. For the CDR3, the DNA is TGTGCCAGCAGCGTAGGCACGACAGATACGCAGTATTTT.